This T cell receptor (beta chain) comes out of a study of a mutant IDH1 vaccine in newly diagnosed glioma. On the study more broadly: Eight vaccinations went to patients in weeks 1, 3, 5, 7, 11, 15, 19, 23. Earlier treatment was radiotherapy, temozolomide, or both, with most getting both. Study-level findings and limits: Shifts in the top peripheral T cell clonotypes seemed unrelated to pseudoprogression.

This table comes from immunoSEQ multiplex PCR, and its TCRdb copy is limited to in-frame clones, with some not included. Of roughly 51,000 clones in the sample, 81% were seen once. CDR1 and CDR2 (germline): SGHDT, YYEEEE. This CDR3 region has 14 residues. The V gene lost 2 bases and the J gene lost 7 bases, with 15 bases spanning the gap. This clone has a handful of counts. What it binds is unknown. This sample's time point: week 5, during vaccination. A 20-mer mutant IDH1 peptide at 300 ug was injected subcutaneously with topical imiquimod. Donors' newly diagnosed IDH1-mutant WHO grade 3 or 4 astrocytomas lacked nuclear ATRX.

This sequence joins TRBV5-6 and TRBJ1-1; perhaps TRBD1 as D (5 bases). The source material was PBMCs, sampled from a glioma patient whose treatment included an IDH1 peptide vaccine. The receptor was isolated from a man aged 25 to 45 with glioma. The CDR3 bases are TGTGCCAGCAGCTTTGATTTTCGGGGGGGTGAAGCTTTCTTT. Translating gives CASSFDFRGGEAFF.